The present TCR beta chain was sequenced within a study of OX40 agonist ivuxolimab in advanced cancers. Describing the broader study: Ivuxolimab, which targeted the costimulatory receptor OX40 (CD134), was an agonistic, fully human IgG2 monoclonal antibody. The monotherapy dose-escalation portion (N ≈ 57 patients) of the phase I ivuxolimab trial is reported in the paper. Three dose-escalation patients achieved partial responses, one with hepatocellular carcinoma and two with cutaneous melanoma. A male proportion of approximately 83% and a mean age of around 60 years, ranging from about 20 to 79, were recorded for the dose-escalation cohort. Patients were allowed to have had prior anti-PD-1, anti-PD-L1 or anti-CTLA-4 therapy, and less than 45% of the dose-escalation patients had previously received checkpoint inhibitors. The point of sequencing TCRbeta in the periphery was to test whether ivuxolimab changed TCR sequence diversity and drove clonal T-cell expansion. Among the approximately 50 dose-escalation patients, about 19 had hepatocellular carcinoma, approximately 15 melanoma, 9 renal cell carcinoma and 9 head and neck cancer. Intravenous ivuxolimab was administered to patients every 2 weeks at six dose levels: 0.01, 0.1, 0.3, 1.5, 3 and 10 mg/kg.

The trial excluded patients who had a history of autoimmune disease or who were on systemic immunosuppression. Peripheral blood for TCR sequencing was drawn from every dose cohort at baseline, at cycle 4 day 1 and at cycle 7 day 1. The samples were taken from a phase I, first-in-human, multicenter, open-label dose-escalation trial of ivuxolimab. Adults with locally advanced or metastatic melanoma, renal cell carcinoma, hepatocellular carcinoma or head and neck squamous cell carcinoma were enrolled in the trial. Before TCR sequencing, CD4+ T cells and CD8+ T cells from peripheral blood were sorted into separate populations. To sequence the TCRbeta CDR3 region, genomic DNA was isolated from the sorted cells. The immunoSEQ Assay was used to sequence the TCRbeta CDR3 regions. TCRdb took this table from immuneACCESS and kept in-frame rearrangements with V and J called. Such tables lack part of the clones; where checked against another copy, unresolved V genes explain under half of the gap, and the rest is unexplained. The sample table lists approximately 61,000 clones, 80% of them with a count of one. The ten largest clones take up roughly 1.2% of the sample.

Summary of the overall study and its limitations: Low levels of normalized T-cell clonal expansion were also seen in some patients who did not respond. The antigen specificity of the peripheral T cells that underwent clonal expansion was not determined. At doses from 0.1 to 3.0 mg/kg, clonal expansion was seen in both CD4+ and CD8+ blood T cells between baseline and week 6. After ivuxolimab, more expanded clones were found on average in CD8+ T cells than in CD4+ T cells. In partial responders in the 0.1-3.0 mg/kg groups, normalized peripheral clonal expansion was found to be among the lowest, especially among CD8+ T cells.

A remark on this clone: The antigen it binds to is not known. Per-nucleotide qualities are absent, and no much larger clonotype sits a single base away.

The sample consisted of CD4+ or CD8+ T cells sorted from blood, taken in a trial of the OX40 agonist ivuxolimab. This clonotype was obtained from an adult with an advanced solid tumor such as melanoma, head and neck, liver or kidney cancer.

The nucleotides read TGCGCCAGCAGCCCCGGGAGGTCTAGCACAGATACGCAGTATTTT. It translates as CASSPGRSSTDTQYF. The chain employs TRBV5-1 and TRBJ2-3, and 7 junction bases match TRBD2. Trimming leaves V shorter by 4 bases and J shorter by 0 bases, with the junction holding 5 bases beyond the gene matches. As encoded in the germline V gene, CDR1 is SGHRS while CDR2 is YFSETQ. The CDR3 runs 15 amino acids, cysteine and phenylalanine included. Of the read, only the CDR3 DNA is kept; its 45 bases are in frame from base 1.